The 9 T cell receptor beta chains listed next were all sequenced from one sample in a study of T cell repertoires in cytomegalovirus infection. Via MiXCR, TCRdb re-called the reads, giving one row per CDR3 protein. Here the sample spans about half a million distinct CDR3 sequences, 25% to 35% being singletons. The antigens these receptors bind are not known. The material was cultured PBMCs, obtained from culture after CMV antigen stimulation. Source of these receptors: a human donor in good health (CMV status not recorded). Some clones in this sample may be carry-over from other donors' samples.

The genes are TRBV27 and TRBJ1-2; tentatively, D is TRBD1 (6 bases). Germline CDR1 reads MNHEY; CDR2 reads SMNVEV (reference sequence). V lost 3 bases to trimming and J lost 4 bases, with 15 bases between them. The CDR3 is 15 residues long. CDR3 coding DNA: TGTGCCAGCAGTTTCGAACCGGGACACCGCTATGGCTACACCTTC. This codes for CASSFEPGHRYGYTF.

This clonotype has more than one count but fewer than ten. The gene calls are TRBV5-5 and TRBJ2-2; tentative D call: TRBD2 (6 bases). Germline assignment: CDR1 SGHKS and CDR2 YYEKEE (reference sequence). The CDR3 spans 15 residues. Trimming cost V 4 bases and J 6 bases, with 16 bases left between them. CDR3 sequence: CASSKEGSLSGELFF. The CDR3 DNA follows: TGTGCCAGCAGCAAGGAGGGGAGCTTGTCCGGGGAGCTGTTTTTT. The full variable domain, its missing parts supplied by reference TRBV5-5 and TRBJ2-2, is DAGVTQSPTHLIKTRGQQVTLRCSPISGHKSVSWYQQVLGQGPQFIFQYYEKEERGRGNFPDRFSARQFPNYSSELNVNALLLGDSALYLCASSKEGSLSGELFFGEGSRLTVL.

This clonotype was detected many times. The V call is TRBV7-2, the J call TRBJ2-1; D is possibly TRBD1 or TRBD2 (5 bases each). The CDR3 runs to 15 residues. Trimming removed 5 bases from V and 5 bases from J, with 16 bases in between. Germline CDR1 and CDR2: SGHTA and FQGNSA. CDR3 protein: CASSTGPGQNNEQFF. The DNA for the CDR3 is TGTGCCAGCAGCACGGGACCTGGGCAAAACAATGAGCAGTTCTTC.

In the case of this clonotype: The junction departs from germline at one end; a sequencing error may be responsible. This chain joins TRBV19 and TRBJ2-1; maybe TRBD1 (6 bases). CDR3 length: 16 amino acids. Germline CDR1 is LNHDA and CDR2 is SQIVND (reference sequence). The CDR3 sequence is CASSSLTGTSYNEQFF. In DNA, the CDR3 is TGCGCCAGTAGTTCCTTAACAGGGACCTCCTACAATGAGCAGTTCTTC. Combining the CDR3 with reference TRBV19 and TRBJ2-1 gives the whole variable domain DGGITQSPKYLFRKEGQNVTLSCEQNLNHDAMYWYRQDPGQGLRLIYYSQIVNDFQKGDIAEGYSVSREKKESFPLTVTSAQKNPTAFYLCASSSLTGTSYNEQFFGPGTRLTVL.

The genes are TRBV6-2 or TRBV6-3 and TRBJ1-1; D is undetermined. V lost 6 bases, J lost 1 base, and 9 bases lay in between. This CDR3 has 13 amino acids. Germline lookup yields CDR1 MNHEY and CDR2 SVGEGT. The CDR3 DNA sequence: TGTGCCAGCAGACCCACATGGAACACTGAAGCTTTCTTT. Its protein is CASRPTWNTEAFF.

This chain uses TRBV5-6 with TRBJ1-5, with 10 bases aligning to TRBD1. Germline V gene sequence: CDR1 SGHDT, CDR2 YYEEEE. The CDR3 extends over 15 amino acids. The trim removed 0 bases at V and 7 bases at J, leaving 4 bases unmatched. CDR3 DNA sequence: TGTGCCAGCAGCTTGGGGGACAGGGGTGGACAGCCCCAGCATTTT. Translating gives CASSLGDRGGQPQHF. Using reference TRBV5-6 and TRBJ1-5 for the parts outside the CDR3, the full variable domain is DAGVTQSPTHLIKTRGQQVTLRCSPKSGHDTVSWYQQALGQGPQFIFQYYEEEERQRGNFPDRFSGHQFPNYSSELNVNALLLGDSALYLCASSLGDRGGQPQHFGDGTRLSIL.

The table lists this clonotype with a few counts. The chain recombines TRBV27 with TRBJ2-1, with D perhaps assigned TRBD1 or TRBD2 (5 bases each). V lost 5 bases and J lost 4, with 15 bases in between. The V gene's germline CDR1 is MNHEY and CDR2 SMNVEV (reference sequence). CDR3 length: 15 residues. The CDR3 bases are TGTGCCAGCAGTCATCAGGGACCGCCTTACAATGAGCAGTTCTTC. Its protein product is CASSHQGPPYNEQFF.

This sequence joins TRBV7-6 and TRBJ2-5; D ambiguous. Germline assignment: CDR1 SGHVS and CDR2 FNYEAQ. The CDR3 has 14 amino acids. V was pared by 2 bases and J by 5 bases, with 12 bases between. CDR3: CASSLRSAGETQYF. The CDR3 DNA reads TGTGCCAGCAGCTTAAGGTCGGCTGGGGAGACCCAGTACTTC.

The rearrangement joins TRBV7-3 to TRBJ2-1; D is perhaps TRBD1 or TRBD2 (6 bases each). The CDR3 spans 18 residues. V was cut by 3 bases and J by 6 bases, with 24 bases left in between. Germline CDR1 and CDR2: SGHTA and FQGTGA. The chain's CDR3 is CASSFTDPAQRGVNEQFF. The CDR3 nucleotides read TGTGCCAGCAGCTTCACCGACCCAGCGCAGAGGGGGGTCAATGAGCAGTTCTTC.